These 11 T cell receptor beta chains originate from one sample sequenced in a study of blood T cell repertoires in COVID-19. Sequenced by immunoSEQ multiplex PCR; TCRdb stores in-frame clones only, minus some. The table shows fewer than 110,000 clones, with approximately 90% occurring only once. Sample: peripheral blood. These receptors were taken from a woman aged 80 or older in a cohort sampled during active COVID-19.

The chain uses TRBV13 and TRBJ1-4, with 7 bases aligning to TRBD1. The CDR3 has 16 residues. The germline CDR1 and CDR2 sequences are PRHDT and FYEKMQ (reference sequence). The V segment lost 0 bases and the J segment 4 bases; nucleotides outside the gene matches: 5. In nucleotides, the CDR3 is TGTGCCAGCAGCTTAGGAGGGTCAGGGGGTAATGAAAAACTGTTTTTT. It yields the protein CASSLGGSGGNEKLFF.

This chain links TRBV23-1 with TRBJ2-7; the D gene is possibly TRBD1 (6 bases). TRBV23-1 is an ORF for which the function is uncertain. The CDR3 contains 13 residues. The V gene lost 3 bases and the J gene lost 2 bases, with 8 bases spanning the gap. This CDR3 is CASSHDRTYEQYF. The CDR3 DNA reads as TGCGCCAGCAGTCACGACAGGACCTACGAGCAGTACTTC.

The rearrangement links TRBV19 to TRBJ2-1; D is perhaps TRBD1 (6 bases). The V end was cut by 5 bases, the J end by 6 bases, with 11 bases between. There are 13 residues in the CDR3. Germline values: CDR1 LNHDA, CDR2 SQIVND (reference sequence). For the CDR3, the DNA is TGTGCCAGTAGTCTCCAGGACAGCAATGAGCAGTTCTTC. This gives the protein CASSLQDSNEQFF.

J is TRBJ2-1 and V is TRBV9, with 15 bases fitting TRBD2. This CDR3 is built from 20 residues. Germline V CDR1 and CDR2: SGDLS, YYNGEE. The ends lost 4 bases at V and 2 bases at J; junction bases unmatched: 13. The CDR3 DNA follows: TGTGCCAGCAGCTCAAGGACGGGACTAGCGGGAGGCAGGACCTACAATGAGCAGTTCTTC. Its protein product is CASSSRTGLAGGRTYNEQFF.

J is TRBJ1-2 and V is TRBV6-1; no reliable D call. The length of the CDR3 is 15 residues. The germline V gene has CDR1 MNHNS and CDR2 SASEGT. V lost 3 bases and J lost 4, with 15 bases in between. In DNA, the CDR3 is TGTGCCAGCAGTGATATTTACCTCGGGGTCTATGGCTACACCTTC. Amino acid sequence: CASSDIYLGVYGYTF.

The rearrangement joins TRBV5-4 to TRBJ2-7; TRBD2 aligns across 8 bases. The V gene end was trimmed by 0 bases and the J gene end by 0 bases; junction bases not matched to a gene: 5. From germline, CDR1 is SGHNT and CDR2 YYREEE (reference sequence). This CDR3 comprises 16 residues. The chain's CDR3 is CASSLAYGTSSYEQYF. As DNA, the CDR3 is TGTGCCAGCAGCTTGGCCTATGGGACTAGCTCCTACGAGCAGTACTTC.

This clone was recorded only once. The genes are TRBV7-8 and TRBJ1-4; no clear D gene. V was pared by 1 base and J by 0 bases, with 6 bases between. CDR1 and CDR2 (germline): SGHVS, FQNEAQ. CDR3 length: 15 residues. The CDR3 nucleotides read TGTGCCAGCAGCTTAGGCGGGACAACTAATGAAAAACTGTTTTTT. Encoded protein: CASSLGGTTNEKLFF.

The V and J genes are TRBV19 and TRBJ2-7; the D gene is possibly TRBD2 (5 bases). CDR3 length: 14 amino acids. Germline assignment: CDR1 LNHDA and CDR2 SQIVND (reference sequence). V gave up 5 bases and J gave up 0 bases, with 11 bases separating them. The CDR3 sequence is CASSGIGDSYEQYF. The CDR3 bases are TGTGCCAGTAGTGGAATCGGGGACTCCTACGAGCAGTACTTC. The full variable domain, rest sourced from reference TRBV19 and TRBJ2-7, is DGGITQSPKYLFRKEGQNVTLSCEQNLNHDAMYWYRQDPGQGLRLIYYSQIVNDFQKGDIAEGYSVSREKKESFPLTVTSAQKNPTAFYLCASSGIGDSYEQYFGPGTRLTVT.

This chain connects TRBV28 to TRBJ2-5; the match to TRBD2 covers 14 bases. This CDR3 is built from 16 residues. The V gene's germline CDR1 is MDHEN and CDR2 SYDVKM. V lost 5 bases to trimming and J lost 5 bases; unmatched junction nucleotides: 7. This CDR3 reads CASSARLAGGGETQYF. Written as DNA, the CDR3 is TGTGCCAGCAGTGCGCGACTAGCGGGAGGGGGGGAGACCCAGTACTTC.

The chain carries TRBV11-3 and TRBJ2-3, with D possibly TRBD1 on 6 matching bases. Germline CDR1 is SGHNT and CDR2 is YENEEA. This CDR3 contains 16 residues. With 1 base removed from V and 6 bases from J, the gap between germline ends came to 17 bases. CDR3: CASSLVGRGTSDTQYF. Here the CDR3 DNA reads TGTGCCAGCAGCTTAGTCGGCAGGGGCACATCCGATACGCAGTATTTT.

CDR3 sequence reads: CASSLVGAETQYF. CDR3 DNA sequence: TGTGCCAGCAGCTTAGTGGGGGCTGAGACCCAGTACTTC. This chain connects TRBV7-2 to TRBJ2-5; possibly TRBD1 for D (6 bases). V was cut by 1 base and J by 5 bases, with 8 bases left in between. CDR1 is SGHTA, CDR2 FQGNSA, per germline. The CDR3 sequence is 13 residues long. Full variable domain (missing parts from reference TRBV7-2 and TRBJ2-5): GAGVSQSPSNKVTEKGKDVELRCDPISGHTALYWYRQSLGQGLEFLIYFQGNSAPDKSGLPSDRFSAERTGGSVSTLTIQRTQQEDSAVYLCASSLVGAETQYFGPGTRLLVL.